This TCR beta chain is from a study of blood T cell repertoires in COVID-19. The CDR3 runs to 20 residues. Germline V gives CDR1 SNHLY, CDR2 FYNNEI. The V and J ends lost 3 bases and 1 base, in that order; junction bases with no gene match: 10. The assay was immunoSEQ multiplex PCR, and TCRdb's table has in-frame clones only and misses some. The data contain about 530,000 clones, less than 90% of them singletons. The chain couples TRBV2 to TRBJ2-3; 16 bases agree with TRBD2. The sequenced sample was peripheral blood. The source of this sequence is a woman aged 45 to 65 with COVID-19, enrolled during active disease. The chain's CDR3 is CASSDSGTSGGAKGTDTQYF. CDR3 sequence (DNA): TGTGCCAGCAGTGACTCCGGGACTAGCGGGGGGGCCAAGGGCACAGATACGCAGTATTTT.